The sequence of this T cell receptor (beta chain) was determined in a study of T cells in localized non-small cell lung cancer. This CDR3 region has 14 residues. The germline gives CDR1 LNHNV, CDR2 YYDKDF (reference sequence). Unmatched junction bases numbered 12, after V lost 8 bases and J lost 5 bases. TCRdb keeps only in-frame clones here, not all; method: immunoSEQ multiplex PCR. The sample shows approximately 1,600 clones, around a quarter of them seen only once. This clone came up a few times. Its cognate antigen is unknown. Study findings and constraints: Adjacent uninvolved lung had the highest clonality, suggesting focused antigen responses.

The V and J genes are TRBV15 and TRBJ2-7; 7 positions agree with TRBD2. This sequence was found in a male donor at least 60 years old with stage I lung adenocarcinoma. The starting material was normal lung tissue next to the tumor, obtained before any cancer treatment. In nucleotides, the CDR3 is TGTGCCACCGGCCTTCGGGGGAGCGGGGACGAGCAGTACTTC. Its translation: CATGLRGSGDEQYF. Drawing the rest from reference TRBV15 and TRBJ2-7, the complete variable domain is DAMVIQNPRYQVTQFGKPVTLSCSQTLNHNVMYWYQQKSSQAPKLLFHYYDKDFNNEADTPDNFQSRRPNTSFCFLDIRSPGLGDTAMYLCATGLRGSGDEQYFGPGTRLTVT.